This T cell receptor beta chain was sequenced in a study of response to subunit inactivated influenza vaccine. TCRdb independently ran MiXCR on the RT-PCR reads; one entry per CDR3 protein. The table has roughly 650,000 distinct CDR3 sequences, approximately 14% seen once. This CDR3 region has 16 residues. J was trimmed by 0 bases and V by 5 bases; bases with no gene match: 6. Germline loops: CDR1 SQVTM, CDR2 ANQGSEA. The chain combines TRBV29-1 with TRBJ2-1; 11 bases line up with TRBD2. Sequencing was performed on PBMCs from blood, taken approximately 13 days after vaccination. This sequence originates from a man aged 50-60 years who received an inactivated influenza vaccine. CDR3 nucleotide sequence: TGCAGCGTTAAACCTCTAGCGGGAGGCTCCTACAATGAGCAGTTCTTC. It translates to CSVKPLAGGSYNEQFF.